This T cell receptor beta chain was retrieved from a study of T cell responses to AZD1222 COVID-19 vaccine. Study conclusions and caveats: Spike was spanned by vaccine-associated CD4 TCRs, which were dominant at 160-218 and 743-854. Reportedly, nearly half the spike-specific TCRs target unmutated variant regions.

Sequencing was performed with immunoSEQ multiplex PCR; in TCRdb, only in-frame clones are kept and a portion is missing. The sample records nearly 55,000 clones, about 90% being singletons. Both about-4-week and about-12-week second-dose recipients were combined. This CDR3 contains 16 residues. Germline loops: CDR1 SGHRS, CDR2 YFSETQ. Unmatched junction bases numbered 9, after V lost 4 bases and J lost 2 bases. Remarks on this clone: Its target is unknown.

This TCR came from an adult who received the AZD1222 COVID-19 vaccine. The chain has TRBV5-1 and TRBJ1-5, with 7 bases fitting TRBD1. The specimen comprised peripheral blood, sampled 28 days after the second AZD1222 dose. The CDR3 coding sequence is TGCGCCAGCAGCCCGGGGACAGATATACGCAATCAGCCCCAGCATTTT. This codes for CASSPGTDIRNQPQHF.